A selection of T cell receptor beta chains follows, all from one sample in a study of metastatic and nonmetastatic thyroid tumors. TCRdb reprocessed the PCR reads via MiXCR. Counted here are roughly 19,000 clones, approximately 40% occurring once; the ten biggest clones make up more than 20%. Sequencing used tumor tissue. The receptors were gathered from a female donor with papillary thyroid cancer or a benign thyroid nodule (not recorded which). Some clones in this sample may be carry-over from other donors' samples. CDR3s include the opening cysteine and the closing phenylalanine or tryptophan. The D gene is left open where the match is weak. Size is stated for part of the rows, as once, few or many counts, or as a class when the clone is expanded.

v_gene	d_gene	j_gene	abundance	CDR3nt	CDR3aa
TRBV5-1	TRBD2	TRBJ2-1	-	TGCGCCAGCACTAGCGGTTTTAACAATGAGCAGTTCTTC	CASTSGFNNEQFF
TRBV28	TRBD1	TRBJ1-2	few	TGTGCCAGCAGTACAGGGGTTTCGGTCTATGGCTACACCTTC	CASSTGVSVYGYTF
TRBV11-2	TRBD2	TRBJ2-3	-	TGTGCCAGCCGTCAAGGATGGGGCGGGGGATGGGCAGATACGCAGTATTTT	CASRQGWGGGWADTQYF
TRBV2	-	TRBJ1-1	-	TGTGCCAGCAGTGAGGTACTAAGGGTTGATACTGAAGCTTTCTTT	CASSEVLRVDTEAFF
TRBV28	-	TRBJ2-7	few	TGTGCCAGCAGTGAGGGACCCGAACGCTACGAGCAGTACTTC	CASSEGPERYEQYF
TRBV27	-	TRBJ1-2	-	TGTGCCAGCAGTCCTGAGGGTAACTATGGCTACACCTTC	CASSPEGNYGYTF
TRBV20-1	TRBD2	TRBJ2-7	-	TGCAGTGCTGCGGAGATAGCGGGAGGCGCCTACGAGCAGTACTTC	CSAAEIAGGAYEQYF
TRBV27	TRBD2	TRBJ2-7	few	TGTGCCAGCCGGGAGGGGTCAGGGAATTACGAGCAGTACTTC	CASREGSGNYEQYF
TRBV5-1	TRBD2	TRBJ2-3	-	TGCGCCAGCAGCTTGGCCTATAGCGGGAGGGTAGATACGCAGTATTTT	CASSLAYSGRVDTQYF
TRBV2	TRBD1	TRBJ1-2	few	TGTGCCAGCAAGACGACAGGGGGAAATGGCTACACCTTC	CASKTTGGNGYTF
TRBV28	-	TRBJ2-7	few	TGTGCCAGCAGTTTAACAGGCCCGCTGCGGGTGTACTTC	CASSLTGPLRVYF
TRBV27	-	TRBJ2-5	-	TGTGCCGTCGGAGAAGAGACCCAGTACTTC	CAVGEETQYF
TRBV2	TRBD1	TRBJ2-2	few	TGTGCCAGCAGTGAAGCATCCAGGGGGCCGAACACCGGGGAGCTGTTTTTT	CASSEASRGPNTGELFF
TRBV13	-	TRBJ2-2	-	TGTGCCAGCAGCTTATGGTCGCAGGCGGGCACCGGGGAGCTGTTTTTT	CASSLWSQAGTGELFF
TRBV6-5	TRBD1	TRBJ1-2	-	TGTGCCAGCAGTAACAGGGACAGGTCTGGCTACACCTTC	CASSNRDRSGYTF
TRBV12-3/TRBV12-4	-	TRBJ2-7	few	TGTGCCAGCAGTTTAGCGCGTAGAACGGAGCAGTACTTC	CASSLARRTEQYF
TRBV28	TRBD2	TRBJ2-1	-	TGTGCCAGCAGTTTCTCCCTAGCGGGCAATGAGCAGTTCTTC	CASSFSLAGNEQFF
TRBV11-3	TRBD1	TRBJ2-3	few	TGTGCCAGCAGCTTCGGGACAGGGAGCACAGATACGCAGTATTTT	CASSFGTGSTDTQYF
TRBV11-1	-	TRBJ2-1	-	TGTGCCAGCGGGTCTGGTAGCCGGCGGGACAATGAGCAGTTCTTC	CASGSGSRRDNEQFF
TRBV12-3/TRBV12-4	-	TRBJ2-3	-	TGTGCCAGCAGTTTCATGGGGGTAGGAGATACGCAGTATTTT	CASSFMGVGDTQYF
TRBV20-1	-	TRBJ2-7	few	TGCAGTGCCAGGCCGCATGCCGCAGGACAGACCTACGAGCAGTACTTC	CSARPHAAGQTYEQYF
TRBV11-2	-	TRBJ2-7	-	TGTGCCAGCAGCTTAGATCGGGTTGGGGCTCTGAGCTACGAGCAGTACTTC	CASSLDRVGALSYEQYF
TRBV6-1	-	TRBJ2-2	few	TGTGCCAGCAGTGACTCCGACACCGGGGAGCTGTTTTTT	CASSDSDTGELFF
TRBV15	-	TRBJ1-1	few	TGTGCCACCAGCAGAGTTGGGGGAGGGTTAAAGGCTGAAGCTTTCTTT	CATSRVGGGLKAEAFF
TRBV6-2/TRBV6-3	-	TRBJ2-1	medium-sized	TGTGCCAGCAGTTACTCAGGTACTAACAATGAGCAGTTCTTC	CASSYSGTNNEQFF
TRBV9	-	TRBJ1-2	-	TGTGCCAGCACCCTGGGGGACGGAGGTCAATATGGCTACACCTTC	CASTLGDGGQYGYTF
TRBV5-1	TRBD1	TRBJ2-1	-	TGCGCCAGCAGCTTGGCCCGGACAGGAATCAATGAGCAGTTCTTC	CASSLARTGINEQFF
TRBV12-3/TRBV12-4	-	TRBJ2-2	few	TGTGCCAGCACATCAACCGGGTTCGGGGAGCTGTTTTTT	CASTSTGFGELFF
TRBV7-6	-	TRBJ2-3	-	TGTGCCAGCAGCTCCTGGGGCGGGAACACAGATAAGCAGTATTTT	CASSSWGGNTDKQYF
TRBV28	-	TRBJ1-2	few	TGTGCCAGCAGTTTTCGCGCGCTGCTGAACTATGGCTACACCTTC	CASSFRALLNYGYTF
TRBV10-3	TRBD1	TRBJ2-7	few	TGTGCCATCAGGGTGGGGACAGGGGACTACGAGCAGTACTTC	CAIRVGTGDYEQYF
TRBV5-1	-	TRBJ2-7	few	TGCGCCAGCAGCCGGACAGCTACCTACGAGCAGTACTTC	CASSRTATYEQYF
TRBV6-5	-	TRBJ2-7	few	TGTGCCAGCAGTTACGGTCCCAGAACCTACGAGCAGTACTTC	CASSYGPRTYEQYF
TRBV12-5	-	TRBJ2-6	-	TGTGCTAGTGCGCAGTCTGGGGCCAACGTCCTGACTTTC	CASAQSGANVLTF
TRBV10-2	TRBD2	TRBJ2-1	-	TGCGCCAGCAGGCCGGGGGGGCAGCCCTACAATGAGCAGTTCTTC	CASRPGGQPYNEQFF
TRBV7-8	-	TRBJ1-6	-	TGTGCCAGCAGCCCCCGTTCTCTTTACAATTCACCCCTCCACTTT	CASSPRSLYNSPLHF
TRBV4-1	TRBD2	TRBJ2-5	once	TGCGCCAGCAGCCAAGATCGACTAGCGGCCACATTACGTCAAGAGACCCAGTACTTC	CASSQDRLAATLRQETQYF
TRBV4-2	-	TRBJ2-7	-	TGTGCCAGCAGCCAAGAGGTAGTTGGGCTTTCACCTTACGAGCAGTACTTC	CASSQEVVGLSPYEQYF